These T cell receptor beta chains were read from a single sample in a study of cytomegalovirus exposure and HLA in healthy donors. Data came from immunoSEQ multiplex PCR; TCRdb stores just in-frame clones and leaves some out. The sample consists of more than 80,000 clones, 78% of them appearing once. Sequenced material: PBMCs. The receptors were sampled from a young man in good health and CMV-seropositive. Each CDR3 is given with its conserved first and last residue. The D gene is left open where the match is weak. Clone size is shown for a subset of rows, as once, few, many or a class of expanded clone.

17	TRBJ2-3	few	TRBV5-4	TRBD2	CASSLRLAGGFSDTQYF	TGTGCCAGCAGCTTAAGACTAGCGGGGGGCTTCTCGGATACGCAGTATTTT
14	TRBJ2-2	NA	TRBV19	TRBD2	CASKGLVVTGELFF	TGTGCCAGTAAGGGACTAGTCGTTACCGGGGAGCTGTTTTTT
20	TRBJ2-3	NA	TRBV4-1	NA	CASSRRLPRGGGRATDTQYF	TGCGCCAGCAGCCGCCGCTTACCTAGAGGGGGGGGCAGGGCTACAGATACGCAGTATTTT
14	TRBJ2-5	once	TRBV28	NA	CASSFLAGAQTQYF	TGTGCCAGCAGTTTTCTAGCAGGGGCGCAGACCCAGTACTTC
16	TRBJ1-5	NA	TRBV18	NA	CASSSSSGGSEQPQHF	TGTGCCAGCTCGTCTTCTAGCGGGGGAAGTGAGCAGCCCCAGCATTTT
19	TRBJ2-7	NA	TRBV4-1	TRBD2	CASSQNRGTSGRAVHEQYF	TGCGCCAGCAGCCAGAACCGCGGGACTAGCGGGAGGGCCGTCCACGAGCAGTACTTC
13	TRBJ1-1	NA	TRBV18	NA	CASSPPGNTEAFF	TGTGCCAGCTCGCCTCCCGGGAACACTGAAGCTTTCTTT
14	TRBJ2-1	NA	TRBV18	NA	CASSPSSGSMEQFF	TGTGCCAGCTCGCCGTCGTCGGGAAGTATGGAGCAGTTCTTC
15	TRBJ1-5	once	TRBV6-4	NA	CASRLMVAPNQPQHF	TGTGCCAGCAGGTTAATGGTGGCACCCAATCAGCCCCAGCATTTT
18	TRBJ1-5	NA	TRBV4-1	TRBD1	CASSLTGLGDMGNQPQHF	TGCGCCAGCAGCCTGACAGGGCTGGGGGATATGGGCAATCAGCCCCAGCATTTT
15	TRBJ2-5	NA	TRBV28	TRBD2	CASRHISGYQETQYF	TGTGCCAGCAGACACATTAGCGGGTACCAAGAGACCCAGTACTTC
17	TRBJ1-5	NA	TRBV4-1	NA	CASSHPYGGKGNQPQHF	TGCGCCAGCAGCCACCCGTACGGGGGGAAGGGCAATCAGCCCCAGCATTTT
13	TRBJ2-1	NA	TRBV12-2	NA	CASRLHGYNEQFF	TGTGCAAGTCGCTTACACGGCTACAATGAGCAGTTCTTC
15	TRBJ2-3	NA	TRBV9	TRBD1	CASSAGGRSTDTQYF	TGTGCCAGCAGCGCAGGGGGCCGCAGCACAGATACGCAGTATTTT
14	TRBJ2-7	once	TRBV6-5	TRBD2	CASSYSGLAYEQYF	TGTGCCAGCAGTTACTCAGGACTAGCGTACGAGCAGTACTTC
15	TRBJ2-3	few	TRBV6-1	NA	CATRGQTISTDTQYF	TGTGCCACGCGAGGACAGACTATTAGCACAGATACGCAGTATTTT
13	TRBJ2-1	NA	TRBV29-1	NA	CSGGKGVYNEQFF	TGCAGCGGGGGAAAAGGGGTTTACAATGAGCAGTTCTTC
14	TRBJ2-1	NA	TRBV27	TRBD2	CASRPAGVDNEQFF	TGTGCCAGCAGACCAGCGGGAGTGGACAATGAGCAGTTCTTC
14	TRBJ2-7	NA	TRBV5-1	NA	CASSPGTPRYEQYF	TGCGCCAGCAGCCCCGGGACACCGAGATACGAGCAGTACTTC
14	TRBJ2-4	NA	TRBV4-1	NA	CASSQGPVGGIQYF	TGCGCCAGCAGCCAAGGACCCGTCGGGGGCATTCAGTACTTC
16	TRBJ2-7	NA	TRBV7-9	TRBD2	CASSPGTSGRAYEQYF	TGTGCCAGCAGCCCTGGGACTAGCGGGAGAGCCTACGAGCAGTACTTC
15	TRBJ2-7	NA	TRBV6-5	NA	CASSYRSASSYEQYF	TGTGCCAGCAGTTACAGAAGCGCAAGCTCCTACGAGCAGTACTTC
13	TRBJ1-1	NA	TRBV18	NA	CASSPGQNTEAFF	TGTGCCAGCTCACCAGGACAGAACACTGAAGCTTTCTTT
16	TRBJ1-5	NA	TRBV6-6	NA	CASSLNAPGSSQPQHF	TGTGCCAGCAGCCTCAACGCCCCCGGTTCGTCTCAGCCCCAGCATTTT
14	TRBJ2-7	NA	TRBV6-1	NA	CASRAGTSSYEQYF	TGTGCCAGCAGGGCCGGGACTTCCTCCTACGAGCAGTACTTC
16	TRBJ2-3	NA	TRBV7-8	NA	CASSSSTTSSWDTQYF	TGTGCCAGCAGCTCTAGTACTACCTCGAGCTGGGATACGCAGTATTTT
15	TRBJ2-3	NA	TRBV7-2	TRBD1	CASSLGGDRVHTQYF	TGTGCCAGCAGCTTAGGGGGGGACAGGGTACACACGCAGTATTTT
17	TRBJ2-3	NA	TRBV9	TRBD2	CASSVTAGGPTTDTQYF	TGTGCCAGCAGCGTAACGGCGGGAGGGCCTACCACAGATACGCAGTATTTT
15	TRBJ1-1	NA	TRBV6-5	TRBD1	CASRNTGQDDTEAFF	TGTGCCAGCAGAAATACGGGACAGGATGACACTGAAGCTTTCTTT
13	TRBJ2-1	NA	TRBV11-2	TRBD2	CASSLDRGRGGFF	TGTGCCAGCAGCTTAGATAGGGGCCGGGGGGGGTTCTTC
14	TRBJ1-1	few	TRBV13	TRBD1	CASSWNRGDTEAFF	TGTGCCAGCAGTTGGAACAGGGGCGACACTGAAGCTTTCTTT
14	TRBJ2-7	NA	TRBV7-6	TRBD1	CASSLGSDRGEQYF	TGTGCCAGCAGCTTAGGGTCAGACAGGGGCGAGCAGTACTTC
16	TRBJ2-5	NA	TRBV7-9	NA	CASSVGTEGFKETQYF	TGTGCCAGCAGCGTTGGGACGGAGGGTTTTAAAGAGACCCAGTACTTC
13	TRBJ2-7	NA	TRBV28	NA	CASRLREPYEQYF	TGTGCCAGCAGGTTACGAGAGCCCTACGAGCAGTACTTC
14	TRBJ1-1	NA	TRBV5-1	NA	CASSLAQVNTEAFF	TGCGCCAGCAGCTTGGCACAGGTGAACACTGAAGCTTTCTTT
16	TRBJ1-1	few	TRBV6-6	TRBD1	CASSYGTGRYNTEAFF	TGTGCCAGCAGTTACGGGACAGGGAGGTACAACACTGAAGCTTTCTTT
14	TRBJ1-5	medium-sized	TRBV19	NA	CASSIEGGNQPQHF	TGTGCCAGTAGTATTGAGGGAGGCAATCAGCCCCAGCATTTT
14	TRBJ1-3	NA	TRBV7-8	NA	CASSHTGLGNTIYF	TGTGCCAGCAGCCATACAGGGCTCGGAAACACCATATATTTT
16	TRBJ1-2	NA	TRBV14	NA	CASSQTRGAPGYGYTF	TGTGCCAGCAGCCAAACACGGGGGGCACCTGGGTATGGCTACACCTTC
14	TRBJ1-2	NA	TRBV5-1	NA	CASSIRQAPYGYTF	TGCGCCAGCAGCATTCGACAAGCTCCCTATGGCTACACCTTC
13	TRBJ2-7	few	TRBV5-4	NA	CASSYSGSYEQYF	TGTGCCAGCAGCTACTCAGGATCCTACGAGCAGTACTTC
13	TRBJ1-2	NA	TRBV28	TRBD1	CASSWSGGSGYTF	TGTGCCAGCAGTTGGTCAGGGGGCAGTGGCTACACCTTC
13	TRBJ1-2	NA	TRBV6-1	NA	CASSEAGYYGYTF	TGTGCCAGCAGTGAAGCCGGGTACTATGGCTACACCTTC
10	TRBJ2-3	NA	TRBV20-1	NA	CSPYTDTQYF	TGCAGTCCGTACACAGATACGCAGTATTTT
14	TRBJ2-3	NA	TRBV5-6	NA	CASSRPLSTDTQYF	TGTGCCAGCAGCCGCCCCCTAAGCACAGATACGCAGTATTTT
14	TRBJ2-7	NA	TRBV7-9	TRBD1	CASSLGQGGYEQYF	TGTGCCAGCAGCTTAGGACAGGGGGGATACGAGCAGTACTTC
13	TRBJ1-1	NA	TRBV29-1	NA	CSVRTGEGTEAFF	TGCAGCGTCAGGACGGGGGAGGGCACTGAAGCTTTCTTT
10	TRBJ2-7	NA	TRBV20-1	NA	CSPNNYEQYF	TGCAGCCCGAACAACTACGAGCAGTACTTC
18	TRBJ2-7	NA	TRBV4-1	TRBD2	CASSQSRGGRPNSYEQYF	TGCGCCAGCAGCCAATCAAGGGGCGGGAGGCCTAACTCCTACGAGCAGTACTTC
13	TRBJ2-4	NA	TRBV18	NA	CASDPGQGGIQYF	TGTGCCAGCGACCCGGGCCAGGGGGGCATTCAGTACTTC
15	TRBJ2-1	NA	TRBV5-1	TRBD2	CASSLALAAYNEQFF	TGCGCCAGCAGCTTGGCACTAGCGGCCTACAATGAGCAGTTCTTC
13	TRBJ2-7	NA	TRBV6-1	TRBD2	CATTSGGTYEQYF	TGTGCCACGACTAGCGGGGGAACCTACGAGCAGTACTTC
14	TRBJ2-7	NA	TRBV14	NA	CASSQEIGGYEQYF	TGTGCCAGCAGCCAAGAGATAGGGGGCTACGAGCAGTACTTC
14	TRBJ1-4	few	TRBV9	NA	CASSVAPRGDQLFF	TGTGCCAGCAGCGTAGCCCCACGCGGGGACCAACTGTTTTTT
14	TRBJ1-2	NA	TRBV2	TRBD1	CASRSTGINYGYTF	TGTGCCAGCAGGTCGACAGGGATTAACTATGGCTACACCTTC
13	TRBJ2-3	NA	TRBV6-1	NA	CASSEASGYTQYF	TGTGCCAGCAGTGAGGCCTCGGGATATACGCAGTATTTT
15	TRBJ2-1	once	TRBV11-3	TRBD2	CASSPGLAGLYEQFF	TGTGCCAGCAGCCCCGGACTAGCGGGACTATATGAGCAGTTCTTC